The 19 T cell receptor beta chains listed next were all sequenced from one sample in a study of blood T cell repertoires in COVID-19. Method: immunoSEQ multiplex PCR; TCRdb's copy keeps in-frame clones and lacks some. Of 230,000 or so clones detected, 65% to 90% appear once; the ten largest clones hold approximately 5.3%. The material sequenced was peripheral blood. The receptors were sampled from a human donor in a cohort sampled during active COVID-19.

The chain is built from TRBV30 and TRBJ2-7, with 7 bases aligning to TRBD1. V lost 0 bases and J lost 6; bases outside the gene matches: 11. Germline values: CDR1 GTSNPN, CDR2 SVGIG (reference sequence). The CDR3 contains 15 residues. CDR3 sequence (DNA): TGTGCCTGGAGTGTAGGGTCGGGCCAGGGGGTCGAGCAGTACTTC. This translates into CAWSVGSGQGVEQYF.

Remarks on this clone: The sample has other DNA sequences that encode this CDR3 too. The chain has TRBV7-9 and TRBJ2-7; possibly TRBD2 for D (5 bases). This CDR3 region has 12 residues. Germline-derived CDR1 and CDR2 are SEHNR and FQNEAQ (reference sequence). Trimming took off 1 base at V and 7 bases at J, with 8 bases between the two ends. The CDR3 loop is CASSLGSGEQYF. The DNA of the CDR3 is TGTGCCAGCAGCTTAGGCTCGGGGGAGCAGTACTTC. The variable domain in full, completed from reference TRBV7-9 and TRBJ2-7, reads DTGVSQNPRHKITKRGQNVTFRCDPISEHNRLYWYRQTLGQGPEFLTYFQNEAQLEKSRLLSDRFSAERPKGSFSTLEIQRTEQGDSAMYLCASSLGSGEQYFGPGTRLTVT.

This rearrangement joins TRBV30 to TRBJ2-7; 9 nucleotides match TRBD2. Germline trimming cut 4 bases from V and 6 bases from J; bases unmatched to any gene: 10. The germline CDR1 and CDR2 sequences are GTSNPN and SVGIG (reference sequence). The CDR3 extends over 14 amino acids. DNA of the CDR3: TGTGCCTGGACCGTTGCGGGAGGGCCGAGCGAGCAGTACTTC. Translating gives CAWTVAGGPSEQYF.

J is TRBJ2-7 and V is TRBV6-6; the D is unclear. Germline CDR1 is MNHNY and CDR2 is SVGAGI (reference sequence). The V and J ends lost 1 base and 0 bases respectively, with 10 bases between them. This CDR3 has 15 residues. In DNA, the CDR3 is TGTGCCAGCAGTTACTACCCCCTCAGCTCCTACGAGCAGTACTTC. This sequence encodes CASSYYPLSSYEQYF.

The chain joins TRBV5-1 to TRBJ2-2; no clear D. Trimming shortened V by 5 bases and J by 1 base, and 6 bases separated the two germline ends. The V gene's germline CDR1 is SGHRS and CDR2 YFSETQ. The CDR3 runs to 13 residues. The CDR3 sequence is CASSNKNTGELFF. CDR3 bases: TGCGCCAGCAGTAACAAGAACACCGGGGAGCTGTTTTTT.

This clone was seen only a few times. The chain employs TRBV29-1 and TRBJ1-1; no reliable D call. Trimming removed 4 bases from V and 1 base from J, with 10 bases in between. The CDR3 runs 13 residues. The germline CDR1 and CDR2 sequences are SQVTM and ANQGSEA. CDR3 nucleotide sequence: TGCAGCGTTGGTTCCGGTCCGAACACTGAAGCTTTCTTT. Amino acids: CSVGSGPNTEAFF.

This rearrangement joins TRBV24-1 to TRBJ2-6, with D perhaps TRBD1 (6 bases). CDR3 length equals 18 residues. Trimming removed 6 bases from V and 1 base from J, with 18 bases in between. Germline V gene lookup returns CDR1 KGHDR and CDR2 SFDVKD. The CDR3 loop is CATSRGGPPGSGANVLTF. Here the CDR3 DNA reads TGTGCCACCAGTCGTGGGGGCCCTCCGGGGTCTGGGGCCAACGTCCTGACTTTC.

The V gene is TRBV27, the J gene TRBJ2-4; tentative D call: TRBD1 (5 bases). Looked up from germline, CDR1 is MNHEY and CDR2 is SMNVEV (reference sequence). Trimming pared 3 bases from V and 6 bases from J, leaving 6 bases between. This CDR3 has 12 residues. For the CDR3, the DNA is TGTGCCAGCAGTTTCCAGGGAAACATTCAGTACTTC. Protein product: CASSFQGNIQYF.

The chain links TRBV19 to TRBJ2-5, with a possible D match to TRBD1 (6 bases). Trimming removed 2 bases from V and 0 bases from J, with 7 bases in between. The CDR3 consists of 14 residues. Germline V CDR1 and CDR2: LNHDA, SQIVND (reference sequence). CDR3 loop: CASSITGNQETQYF. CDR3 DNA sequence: TGTGCCAGTAGTATAACAGGGAACCAAGAGACCCAGTACTTC.

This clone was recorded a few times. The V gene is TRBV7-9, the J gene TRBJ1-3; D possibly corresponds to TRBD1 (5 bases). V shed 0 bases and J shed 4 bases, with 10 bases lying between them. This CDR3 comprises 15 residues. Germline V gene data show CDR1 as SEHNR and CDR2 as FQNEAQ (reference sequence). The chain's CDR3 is CASSLAKGFGNTIYF. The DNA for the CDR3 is TGTGCCAGCAGCTTAGCGAAGGGGTTCGGAAACACCATATATTTT.

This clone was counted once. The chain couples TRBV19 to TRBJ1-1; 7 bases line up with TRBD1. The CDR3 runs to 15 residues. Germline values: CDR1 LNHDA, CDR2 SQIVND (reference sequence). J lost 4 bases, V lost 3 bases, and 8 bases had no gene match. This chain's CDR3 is CASSIARGRGTEAFF. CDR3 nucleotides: TGTGCCAGTAGTATTGCTAGGGGGCGAGGCACTGAAGCTTTCTTT. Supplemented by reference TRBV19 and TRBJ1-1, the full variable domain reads DGGITQSPKYLFRKEGQNVTLSCEQNLNHDAMYWYRQDPGQGLRLIYYSQIVNDFQKGDIAEGYSVSREKKESFPLTVTSAQKNPTAFYLCASSIARGRGTEAFFGQGTRLTVV.

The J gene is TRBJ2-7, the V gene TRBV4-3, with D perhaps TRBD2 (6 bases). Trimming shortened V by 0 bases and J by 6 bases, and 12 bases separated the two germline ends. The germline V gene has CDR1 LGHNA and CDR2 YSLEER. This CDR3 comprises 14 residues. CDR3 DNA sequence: TGCGCCAGCAGCCAAGATCTAGCGCCGGGCGAGCAGTACTTC. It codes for CASSQDLAPGEQYF.

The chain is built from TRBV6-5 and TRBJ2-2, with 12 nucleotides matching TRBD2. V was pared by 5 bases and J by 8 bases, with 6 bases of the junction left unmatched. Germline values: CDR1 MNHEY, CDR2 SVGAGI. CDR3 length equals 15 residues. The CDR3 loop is CASSPGLAGTGELFF. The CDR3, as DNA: TGTGCCAGCAGTCCAGGACTAGCGGGGACGGGGGAGCTGTTTTTT.

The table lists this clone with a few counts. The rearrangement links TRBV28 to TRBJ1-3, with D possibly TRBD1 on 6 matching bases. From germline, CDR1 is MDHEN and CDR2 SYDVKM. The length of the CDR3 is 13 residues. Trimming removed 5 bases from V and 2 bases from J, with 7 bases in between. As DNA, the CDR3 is TGTGCCAGCAGTCGGACAGCTGGAAACACCATATATTTT. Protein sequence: CASSRTAGNTIYF.

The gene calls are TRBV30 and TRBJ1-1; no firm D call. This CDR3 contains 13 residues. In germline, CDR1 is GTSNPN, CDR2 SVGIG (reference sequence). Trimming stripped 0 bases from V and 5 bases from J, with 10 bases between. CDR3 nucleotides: TGTGCCTGGAGTGTACGAGGTCGAACTGAAGCTTTCTTT. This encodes CAWSVRGRTEAFF.

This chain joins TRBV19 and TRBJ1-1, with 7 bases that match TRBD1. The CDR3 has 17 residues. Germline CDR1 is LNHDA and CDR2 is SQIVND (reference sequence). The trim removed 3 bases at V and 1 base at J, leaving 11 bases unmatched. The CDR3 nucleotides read TGTGCCAGTAGTATCCGGACAGGCGGCGGCGGGAACACTGAAGCTTTCTTT. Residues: CASSIRTGGGGNTEAFF.

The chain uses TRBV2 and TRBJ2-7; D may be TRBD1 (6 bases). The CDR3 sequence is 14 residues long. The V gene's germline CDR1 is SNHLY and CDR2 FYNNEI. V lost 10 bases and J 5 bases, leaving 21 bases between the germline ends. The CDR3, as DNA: TGTGCCAACGCCCGGGACATGCAAGACGACGAGCAGTACTTC. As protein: CANARDMQDDEQYF.

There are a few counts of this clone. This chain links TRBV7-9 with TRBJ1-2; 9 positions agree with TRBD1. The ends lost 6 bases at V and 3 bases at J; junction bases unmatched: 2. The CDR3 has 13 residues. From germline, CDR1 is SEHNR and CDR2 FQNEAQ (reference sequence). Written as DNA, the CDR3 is TGTGCCAGCAGACGGACAGGGGACTATGGCTACACCTTC. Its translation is CASRRTGDYGYTF.

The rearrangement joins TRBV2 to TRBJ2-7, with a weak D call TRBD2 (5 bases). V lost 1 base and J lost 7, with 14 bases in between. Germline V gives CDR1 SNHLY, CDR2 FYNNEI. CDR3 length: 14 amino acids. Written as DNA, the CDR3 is TGTGCCAGCAGTGAAGGGGTCTACACGGGGGAGCAGTACTTC. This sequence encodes CASSEGVYTGEQYF.